The clone carrying this T cell receptor beta chain was picked up one time. The sample comes from a study of shared clonotypes between healthy human individuals. Study-level background: Per-donor plates numbered three CD4 naive, three CD4 memory, two CD8 naive and one CD8 memory.

Libraries were prepared by immunoSEQ multiplex PCR; TCRdb keeps only in-frame clonotypes and omits some of them. The sample contains 2 million or so clones, about 95% of which appear only once. Trimming removed 5 bases from V and 7 bases from J, with 18 bases in between. The CDR3 is 14 residues long. Germline-derived CDR1 and CDR2 are LNHDA and SQIVND (reference sequence). Naive CD8 cells were CD45RO-negative, positively selected for CCR7, excluding terminally differentiated effector memory CD45RA+ cells. The sequenced sample was naive CD8+ T cells sorted from blood. This chain joins TRBV19 and TRBJ2-7, with D perhaps being TRBD1 or TRBD2 (5 bases each). This TCR derives from a man between 18 and 29 years old in good health. The CDR3 here is CASSPGTTTGEQYF. CDR3 sequence (DNA): TGTGCCAGTAGTCCCGGGACGACTACCGGTGAGCAGTACTTC.